Listed below are T cell receptor beta chains from one sample, sequenced in a study of cytomegalovirus exposure and HLA in healthy donors. Profiled with immunoSEQ multiplex PCR; TCRdb holds only in-frame clones, not every one. This table has approximately 58,000 clones, just under 95% appearing once. The sample comprised PBMCs. These receptors all come from a young man in good health and CMV-seronegative. Each CDR3 is given with its conserved first and last residue. The order of the fields is J gene, D gene, V gene, clone size, CDR3 protein, CDR3 DNA. The D gene is left open where the match is weak. A clone size is listed for some rows: how often the clone was seen (once, few, many), or a class if it is expanded.

TRBJ2-3,TRBD2,TRBV6-4,NA,CASSVEAGGEDTQYF,TGTGCCAGCAGTGTCGAAGCGGGAGGGGAAGATACGCAGTATTTT
TRBJ1-1,TRBD1,TRBV5-4,NA,CASSFWTGGFNTEAFF,TGTGCCAGCAGCTTTTGGACAGGGGGCTTTAACACTGAAGCTTTCTTT
TRBJ1-2,NA,TRBV5-8,NA,CASSLVSQQAGGYTF,TGTGCCAGCAGCTTGGTGTCACAGCAAGCGGGCGGCTACACCTTC
TRBJ1-3,NA,TRBV6-5,NA,CATRGGPSDTIYF,TGTGCCACGAGGGGGGGTCCTTCCGACACCATATATTTT
TRBJ2-7,TRBD1,TRBV7-6,NA,CASSLRDSSYEQYF,TGTGCCAGCAGCTTGAGGGACAGTTCCTACGAGCAGTACTTC
TRBJ1-5,NA,TRBV5-1,NA,CASSPGGGVSQPQHF,TGCGCCAGCAGCCCCGGAGGAGGGGTATCTCAGCCCCAGCATTTT
TRBJ2-5,TRBD2,TRBV7-2,NA,CASSLGRLAGGFRETQYF,TGTGCCAGCAGCTTAGGACGACTAGCGGGAGGGTTCCGAGAGACCCAGTACTTC
TRBJ1-1,NA,TRBV25-1,NA,CASSSRVRTEAFF,TGTGCCAGCAGTTCCAGGGTGAGGACTGAAGCTTTCTTT
TRBJ2-1,TRBD2,TRBV27,NA,CASSLRKTSGSNEQFF,TGTGCCAGCAGTTTACGTAAGACTAGCGGGAGTAATGAGCAGTTCTTC
TRBJ2-5,NA,TRBV11-2,NA,CASRRTVKETQYF,TGTGCCAGCAGACGGACAGTGAAAGAGACCCAGTACTTC
TRBJ1-1,TRBD1,TRBV9,NA,CASSPGLGTGMAFF,TGTGCCAGCAGCCCCGGATTAGGGACAGGGATGGCTTTCTTT
TRBJ2-3,NA,TRBV28,once,CASSFRIGKGHSSDTQYF,TGTGCCAGCAGTTTCCGTATCGGGAAGGGACATTCATCAGATACGCAGTATTTT
TRBJ1-1,NA,TRBV29-1,NA,CSGSAAGVLAFF,TGCAGCGGATCGGCCGCAGGGGTATTAGCTTTCTTT
TRBJ2-7,NA,TRBV10-3,NA,CAISESPGSYEQYF,TGTGCCATCAGTGAGTCTCCGGGTTCCTACGAGCAGTACTTC
TRBJ1-4,TRBD1,TRBV7-9,NA,CASRGGTGDEKLFF,TGTGCCAGCAGAGGGGGGACAGGAGACGAAAAACTGTTTTTT
TRBJ2-3,TRBD2,TRBV10-1,NA,CASSPSGSRADTQYF,TGCGCCAGCAGTCCCAGCGGGAGCAGAGCAGATACGCAGTATTTT
TRBJ1-1,TRBD1,TRBV7-2,NA,CASSLGQGRRNTEAFF,TGTGCCAGCAGCCTCGGACAGGGGAGGCGGAACACTGAAGCTTTCTTT
TRBJ1-2,NA,TRBV19,NA,CASSIPGLLEGYTF,TGTGCCAGTAGTATACCGGGACTCTTGGAGGGCTACACCTTC
TRBJ1-1,TRBD1,TRBV28,NA,CASSFTGDTEAFF,TGTGCCAGCAGTTTTACAGGGGACACTGAAGCTTTCTTT
TRBJ2-1,NA,TRBV4-3,NA,CASSQLTGRVNEQFF,TGCGCCAGCAGCCAACTTACAGGGAGGGTCAATGAGCAGTTCTTC
TRBJ1-2,NA,TRBV25-1,NA,CASSEQGEYGYTF,TGTGCCAGCAGTGAACAGGGTGAATATGGCTACACCTTC
TRBJ2-7,TRBD2,TRBV18,NA,CASSRQAGGPVGSYEQYF,TGTGCCAGCTCCCGACAAGCGGGAGGGCCCGTAGGATCCTACGAGCAGTACTTC
TRBJ2-7,TRBD1,TRBV6-5,NA,CASSLQGASYEQYF,TGTGCCAGCAGTCTGCAGGGGGCCTCCTACGAGCAGTACTTC
TRBJ2-5,TRBD1,TRBV19,NA,CASSLFRDRQETQYF,TGTGCCAGTAGTCTTTTCCGGGACAGGCAAGAGACCCAGTACTTC
TRBJ1-1,TRBD1,TRBV15,NA,CATSRGDRENTEAFF,TGTGCCACCAGCAGGGGGGACAGGGAGAACACTGAAGCTTTCTTT
TRBJ1-1,TRBD1,TRBV2,NA,CASGDRVLTEAFF,TGTGCCAGCGGGGACAGGGTGTTGACTGAAGCTTTCTTT
TRBJ2-7,TRBD1,TRBV5-1,NA,CASSTGTGGNEQYF,TGCGCCAGCAGTACCGGGACAGGGGGGAACGAGCAGTACTTC
TRBJ2-7,TRBD2,TRBV7-2,NA,CASSAGTSGRNEQYF,TGTGCCAGCAGCGCCGGGACTAGCGGGAGGAACGAGCAGTACTTC
TRBJ2-1,TRBD2,TRBV2,NA,CASSRAGGTSSYNEQFF,TGTGCCAGCAGCAGAGCGGGAGGTACCAGCTCCTACAATGAGCAGTTCTTC
TRBJ2-1,TRBD2,TRBV19,NA,CASGLAALKNEQFF,TGTGCCAGTGGACTAGCGGCACTAAAGAATGAGCAGTTCTTC
TRBJ2-7,TRBD1,TRBV23-1,NA,CASSHYRSPGQGCEQYF,TGCGCCAGCAGTCACTATCGATCACCGGGACAGGGGTGCGAGCAGTACTTC
TRBJ1-1,NA,TRBV6-1,medium-sized,CASSDQGQGNTEAFF,TGTGCCAGCAGTGATCAGGGACAAGGTAACACTGAAGCTTTCTTT
TRBJ1-2,NA,TRBV6-6,NA,CASSTPRGFGDGYTF,TGTGCCAGCAGTACCCCTAGAGGGTTTGGCGATGGCTACACCTTC
TRBJ2-3,TRBD2,TRBV15,NA,CATSRLVAGVGSDTQYF,TGTGCCACCAGCAGACTCGTAGCGGGAGTGGGGTCAGATACGCAGTATTTT
TRBJ2-1,NA,TRBV11-3,NA,CASSLGGSYNEQFF,TGTGCCAGCAGCTTGGGGGGTAGCTACAATGAGCAGTTCTTC
TRBJ2-7,TRBD2,TRBV13,NA,CASSLKGLGGSYEQYF,TGTGCCAGCAGCTTAAAGGGACTAGGGGGATCCTACGAGCAGTACTTC
TRBJ2-7,NA,TRBV6-1,NA,CASSEPLMRDTPHYYEQYF,TGTGCCAGCAGTGAACCTCTTATGAGGGACACACCACACTACTACGAGCAGTACTTC
TRBJ2-2,TRBD1,TRBV28,NA,CASSPGTDHTGELFF,TGTGCCAGCAGTCCCGGGACAGATCACACCGGGGAGCTGTTTTTT
TRBJ2-2,TRBD2,TRBV6-4,few,CASSSGSTGELFF,TGTGCCAGCAGTAGCGGGAGCACCGGGGAGCTGTTTTTT
TRBJ1-5,TRBD1,TRBV19,NA,CASRPGQGRQPQHF,TGTGCCAGTAGGCCGGGACAGGGCAGACAGCCCCAGCATTTT
TRBJ1-2,NA,TRBV21-1,NA,CASSKDPLYGYTF,TGTGCCAGCAGCAAAGATCCCCTCTATGGCTACACCTTC
TRBJ1-1,NA,TRBV7-2,NA,CASSSTLNTEAFF,TGTGCCAGCAGCTCGACATTGAACACTGAAGCTTTCTTT
TRBJ2-5,TRBD1,TRBV2,NA,CARGTDQETQYF,TGTGCCCGAGGGACAGACCAAGAGACCCAGTACTTC
TRBJ2-2,TRBD2,TRBV4-2,NA,CASRRTSGYLNTGELFF,TGTGCCAGCAGACGGACTAGCGGGTATTTAAACACCGGGGAGCTGTTTTTT
TRBJ2-1,NA,TRBV19,NA,CASSPFPRRGEQFF,TGTGCCAGTAGTCCCTTTCCACGCAGGGGTGAGCAGTTCTTC
TRBJ2-7,TRBD2,TRBV5-6,NA,CASSSVAGEQYF,TGTGCCAGCAGCTCGGTAGCGGGCGAGCAGTACTTC
TRBJ2-7,NA,TRBV7-3,NA,CASSSTSWVPYEQYF,TGTGCCAGCAGCTCGACTAGTTGGGTACCCTACGAGCAGTACTTC
TRBJ2-2,NA,TRBV28,NA,CASSLLRQFRSYTGELFF,TGTGCCAGCAGTTTACTCCGACAGTTTCGGTCGTACACCGGGGAGCTGTTTTTT
TRBJ2-7,TRBD1,TRBV6-1,once,CASSEVGQGAHEQYF,TGTGCCAGCAGTGAAGTAGGACAGGGGGCCCACGAGCAGTACTTC
TRBJ1-2,NA,TRBV7-9,NA,CASSVGGRDGYTF,TGTGCCAGCAGCGTTGGCGGGCGGGATGGCTACACCTTC
TRBJ2-1,TRBD2,TRBV4-3,few,CASSPSGRMYGEQFF,TGCGCCAGCAGCCCGAGCGGGAGGATGTACGGTGAGCAGTTCTTC
TRBJ2-1,TRBD2,TRBV9,NA,CASSVELAGGRGEQFF,TGTGCCAGCAGCGTAGAACTAGCGGGAGGGAGGGGTGAGCAGTTCTTC
TRBJ1-1,NA,TRBV7-2,NA,CASSADRNTEAFF,TGTGCCAGCAGCGCCGACAGGAACACTGAAGCTTTCTTT
TRBJ2-3,NA,TRBV5-6,NA,CASSHRALTDTQYF,TGTGCCAGCAGCCACAGGGCCCTTACAGATACGCAGTATTTT
TRBJ1-5,TRBD1,TRBV2,NA,CASSEITGGGNQPQHF,TGTGCCAGCAGTGAAATTACAGGGGGAGGCAATCAGCCCCAGCATTTT
TRBJ1-2,NA,TRBV5-1,once,CASSLEQENYGYTF,TGCGCCAGCAGCTTGGAACAGGAAAACTATGGCTACACCTTC
TRBJ2-1,NA,TRBV21-1,NA,CASSKGGEQFF,TGTGCCAGCAGCAAAGGAGGCGAGCAGTTCTTC